Here is one T cell receptor (beta chain) with its context. The antigen it recognizes is unknown. Base qualities were left out, and no much larger clone turns up one base away. The cohort was made up of 650 to 700 healthy bone marrow donors. All cohort members were sampled while nominally healthy, although unrecorded immune exposures were likely present. The donor tested CMV seropositive and was one of the 289 seropositive cohort members. Each donor provided a peripheral blood sample, and peripheral blood mononuclear cells were used for TCR beta sequencing. The Qiagen DNeasy Blood Extraction Kit was used to extract genomic DNA from the blood cell samples. This sample stems from a study of cytomegalovirus exposure and HLA in healthy donors (dated 2017 in TCRdb). As for the study more broadly: An earlier analysis of 587 of the donors reported 276 Gb of sequence data and 117 million unique TCR beta sequences obtained from approximately 180 million T cells. The T cell repertoires of about 700 subjects were profiled by immunosequencing and related to cytomegalovirus serostatus. The number of donors typed differed by locus, with 629-630 for A, B, C, DRB1 and DQB1, 522 for DQA1, 600 to 610 for DPA1, and around 450 for DPB1. The later analysis used no new phenotypic data to find candidate immune exposures, relying instead on TCR beta sequences and their occurrence across donors. In a later analysis, previously published TCR beta repertoires from 500 to 750 donors were re-analyzed and high-resolution HLA genotyping was added so that TCR occurrence patterns could be studied. HLA typing covered class I and class II loci at four-digit resolution. The study was designed to test whether signatures of past pathogen exposure could be identified by cataloging public T cell receptors. A later genetic analysis took genome-wide SNP genotypes for about 55% of the roughly 700 donors and used that subset as a discovery cohort. Across about 370 genotyped donors of the cohort, an average of approximately 220,000 unique TCR beta nucleotide sequences per donor were sequenced, and roughly a sixth of those sequences were non-productive. High-throughput TCR immunosequencing, statistical association of individual TCRs with disease status, and machine learning were combined to predict cytomegalovirus infection status. In an earlier analysis of 550 to 700 of the donors, high-throughput TCR beta sequencing was used to judge whether each TCR beta V gene segment behaved as functional or pseudogenic. All discovery cohort repertoires had been generated on a single sequencing platform. Because of strong linkage in the cohort, four or five DR-DQ haplotypes were treated as single units for association and clustering. Among the roughly 410 genotyped donors, around 81% belonged to the genetic ancestry cluster associated with self-reported Caucasian donors. Donor age, sex, ethnicity and CMV serostatus were compiled alongside the repertoire data. Along with the roughly 670-subject first cohort, a separate validation cohort of approximately 110 different subjects was used. Roughly 320 gigabases of sequencing data and around 85 million unique TCR sequences made up an early release that covered several hundred HLA-typed donors. What the authors observed across the whole study: Only TCR beta chains were sequenced in this cohort, and the absence of alpha or paired-chain data limited detectable features. In a later analysis, most CMV-associated TCR beta chains were found to appear HLA-restricted, with HLA associations seemingly driven largely by CMV exposure. A total of 150 to 200 TCR beta chains were listed by the study as associated with cytomegalovirus. It was suggested by the authors that the approach could potentially be generalized to other disease states and immunological phenotypes. While some public TCRs were present in many individuals, most TCR sequences turned up only very rarely across donors. Broadly in line with IMGT annotations, most TCR beta V segments showed up in productive rearrangements about 87% or about 30% of the time in an earlier analysis of some 590 of the donors. A later genetic analysis associated a missense DCLRE1C variant with V-gene and J-gene trimming of TCR beta chains, and an independent cohort replicated the association. A later analysis reported that several top co-occurrence clusters appeared linked to parvovirus B19, influenza, CMV and Epstein-Barr virus. Compared with the approximately 670-donor mean, donors in an Asian-associated ancestry cluster had fewer N-insertions in productive TCRs, according to a later genetic analysis. HLA typing was unavailable for some donors at each locus, so association tests used only the typed subset. When HLA alleles, especially DR and DQ, strongly co-occurred, TCR associations were difficult to assign to individual alleles. In a later analysis, around 17,000 TCR beta sequences were associated with specific HLA alleles at a false discovery rate of 0.05. Correlated functional status among segregating V segments might reflect linkage disequilibrium, but an unknown experimental factor could not be ruled out. In a later analysis, HLA-associated TCR beta chains showed more clonal expansion and lower generation probabilities than non-associated chains that were equally common. A further reported finding was that TCR beta sequences accurately predicted the HLA-A and HLA-B alleles for most subjects in the first cohort. The classifier was reported to diagnose cytomegalovirus status with high specificity and sensitivity in both the original cohort and the validation cohort. Because counts were too low, 15 to 20 rarely observed V segments, including chromosome 9 orphons, were excluded from the earlier analysis of 500 to 700 of the donors. Sequencing depth was assumed to be roughly uniform across donors in the presence/absence analyses, though that assumption may not hold. In a later analysis, the rate of TCR association differed among HLA loci, with DRB1 alleles having the most associated TCRs and HLA-C alleles having the fewest. CMV serostatus was the only immune exposure information available for the cohort. A cluster of highly shared sequence variants was judged likely to be a technical artifact of the sequencing pipeline. A few of the identified cytomegalovirus-associated TCR beta chains were confirmed in vitro to be specific for cytomegalovirus antigens.

Libraries came from the immunoSEQ multiplex PCR assay. A mixture of 60 forward primers for TCR Vbeta segments and 13 reverse primers for TCR Jbeta segments was used in the multiplex PCR. The CDR3 region of rearranged TCR beta genes was amplified from genomic DNA by a multiplex PCR assay. Amplified TCR beta libraries were sequenced as 87-base-pair reads on the Illumina HiSeq System. Per the original workflow: In a later analysis, 80 million or so unique TCR beta chains were counted across the 500 to 850 repertoires, and roughly 10 million of these chains were shared by at least two donors. Raw reads were error-corrected and collapsed into unique sequences with a nearest-neighbor algorithm that merged closely related sequences to remove PCR and sequencing errors. To assign V, D and J gene segments, CDR3 sequences were aligned to IMGT reference sequences. Each retained sequence needed at least a six-nucleotide match to both a V gene segment and a J gene segment. A rearrangement was called productive if the CDR3 had no stop codons and remained in frame with V and J, and every other rearrangement was called non-productive. CDR3 was defined according to IMGT convention as the region running from the second conserved V-encoded cysteine to the conserved J-encoded phenylalanine. The earlier analysis of fewer than 700 of the donors excluded sequences that lacked an unambiguous match to a single V gene segment. In an earlier analysis of approximately 590 of the donors, V segments were called functional above 56.7% productive rearrangements and were called segregating when the between-donor standard deviation exceeded 5%. A statistical classification framework was developed to diagnose cytomegalovirus status using the catalog of TCR beta chain sequences. In a later analysis, V and J genes were assigned by comparing TCR nucleotide sequences against IMGT/GENE-DB human TR gene sequences. The TCRdist pipeline was used in a later analysis to assign CDR3 sequences and most-parsimonious VDJ recombination scenarios. A later analysis defined each TCR beta chain by its CDR3 amino acid sequence plus V-gene family, and excluded reads lacking a unique V-gene family. A later analysis removed 592 highly shared, low-generation-probability nucleotide sequences to deal with suspected cross-contamination and a sequencing artifact. A later analysis calculated a clonal expansion index for each public chain from normalized within-repertoire ranks of inferred template counts. Generation probabilities in a later analysis came from a VDJ recombination model fitted to out-of-frame rearrangements, and those results were checked against IGoR. In a later analysis, hypergeometric tests were used to score TCR-TCR, TCR-HLA and TCR-CMV co-occurrence, with a repertoire-size bias correction applied to TCR pairs. False discovery rates were estimated in a later analysis by permuting HLA or CMV assignments 20 times. A later analysis grouped co-occurring TCRs with DBSCAN, adding TCRdist sequence similarity when clustering within HLA-allele-positive subsets. Repertoires with fewer than 30,000 or more than 120,000 public chains, plus five repertoires with anomalous nucleotide sharing, were excluded from co-occurrence clustering. TCRdb limited this immuneACCESS table to in-frame rearrangements with V and J called. A share of clones is missing; checked studies link under half to unresolved V genes, and the rest is unexplained. V, J and clone size derive from that table, while D and trimming were established from the DNA sequence. This sample has 140,000 or so clones in its table, and 80% to 90% of those were observed once. Clones ranked in the top ten supply around 4.5% of the sample.

The sequence derives from a middle-aged woman in good health and CMV-seropositive. What was sequenced was PBMCs.

The CDR3 sequence is CASSLGGLETQYF. The DNA is as follows: TGTGCCAGCAGCTTGGGGGGGTTGGAGACCCAGTACTTC. This chain is built from TRBV7-7 and TRBJ2-5, and TRBD2 matches 7 of the central bases. The CDR3 contains 13 residues, cysteine and phenylalanine counted. The read is trimmed to its CDR3 DNA, 39 bases read in frame from base 1. For CDR1 and CDR2, the germline V gene (reference sequence) lists SSHAT and FNYEAQ. Germline trimming amounts to 3 bases on V and 5 bases on J, with 3 as the count of junction bases outside the gene matches.